The rows below give T cell receptor beta chains drawn from one sample of a study of CD8+CD57+ T cells in acquired aplastic anemia. MiXCR was run by TCRdb on the reads, yielding one entry per CDR3 protein. The sample shows some 180,000 distinct CDR3 sequences, roughly 65% of them seen only once. Material: sorted CD4+, CD8+, or CD8+CD57+ T cells (not recorded which) from PBMCs. Every receptor here comes from a human donor with aplastic anemia. CDR3s include the opening cysteine and the closing phenylalanine or tryptophan. Fields, in order: V gene, D gene, clone size, J gene, CDR3 DNA, CDR3 protein. A D gene is named only where the DNA matches it firmly. The listing skips clone size in some rows; elsewhere it reads once, few, many or a size class.

TRBV2	NA	NA	TRBJ2-7	TGTGCCAGCATCGGGGCCGGCTACGAGCAGTACTTC	CASIGAGYEQYF
TRBV11-2	TRBD2	NA	TRBJ2-1	TGTGCCAGCGCCAAAGGACTAGCGGGGGGCGCTGAGCAGTTCTTC	CASAKGLAGGAEQFF
TRBV5-1	NA	NA	TRBJ2-1	TGCGCCAGCAGCTCTGGCCCGCTTCCTCCTAGCAATGAGCAGTTCTTC	CASSSGPLPPSNEQFF
TRBV7-9	TRBD1	NA	TRBJ2-7	TGTGCCAGCAGCTTAAGGCGGACAGGAACATCCTACGAGCAGTACTTC	CASSLRRTGTSYEQYF
TRBV9	TRBD1	NA	TRBJ1-6	TGTGCCAGCAGCGTGGGACAGGGTGTCTCACCCCTCCACTTT	CASSVGQGVSPLHF
TRBV19	NA	NA	TRBJ1-2	TGTGCCAGTAGAGTTACCCGACAAGCCCCTAACTATGGCTACACCTTC	CASRVTRQAPNYGYTF
TRBV7-8	NA	NA	TRBJ1-1	TGTGCCAGCAGCTCCCTAAGGGGGAACACTGAAGCTTTCTTT	CASSSLRGNTEAFF
TRBV19	NA	many	TRBJ2-7	TGTGCCAGTAGTATCTCGGGCTCCTACGAGCAGTACTTC	CASSISGSYEQYF
TRBV20-1	NA	NA	TRBJ2-7	TGCAGTGCTAGAGATGGCAGGATCTACGAGCAGTACTTC	CSARDGRIYEQYF
TRBV7-9	TRBD1	NA	TRBJ2-3	TGTGCCAGCAGCGAAGAGACAGGGCGGACCACAGATACGCAGTATTTT	CASSEETGRTTDTQYF
TRBV19	NA	NA	TRBJ1-2	TGTGCCAGTAGTCCCCAGGGTTCCGCTAACTATGGCTACACCTTC	CASSPQGSANYGYTF
TRBV19	NA	NA	TRBJ1-5	TGTGCCAGTAGCTCAATGGGGGGGCAGTCGATTCAGCCCCAGCATTTT	CASSSMGGQSIQPQHF
TRBV10-2	TRBD1	many	TRBJ2-7	TGCGCCAGTATTCCGGGACAGGGGAACTACGAGCAGTACTTC	CASIPGQGNYEQYF
TRBV12-3/TRBV12-4	TRBD1	many	TRBJ1-2	TGTGCCAGCAGTTTAGGGACAGGGTTCTATGGCTACACCTTC	CASSLGTGFYGYTF
TRBV20-1	NA	NA	TRBJ2-1	TGCAGTGCAGAGATGGGGAGTTCGTGGGGAGGGCAGTTCTTC	CSAEMGSSWGGQFF
TRBV5-1	NA	NA	TRBJ1-2	TGTGCCAGCAGCGTAGTAGCCACAGAAAATTATGGCTACACCTTC	CASSVVATENYGYTF
TRBV11-2	NA	many	TRBJ2-1	TGTGCCAGCAGCTTAGGACAGAACAATGAGCAGTTCTTC	CASSLGQNNEQFF
TRBV10-1	NA	NA	TRBJ1-6	TGCGCCAGCAGTCTTAGCGGCAGGGCGACTTCACCCCTCCACTTT	CASSLSGRATSPLHF
TRBV7-2	NA	NA	TRBJ1-6	TGTGCCAGCAGCTTGGGGGGCCGAAATTCACCCCTCCACTTT	CASSLGGRNSPLHF
TRBV20-1	NA	NA	TRBJ2-1	TGCAGTGCAGCACCAGTGAGCTCCTACAATGAGCAGTTCTTC	CSAAPVSSYNEQFF
TRBV7-9	NA	NA	TRBJ1-4	TGTGCCAGCAGCTTAGGCGGGACCGCGGCCTACAACTATGGCGGGCAGAATGAAAAACTGTTTTTT	CASSLGGTAAYNYGGQNEKLFF
TRBV7-6	NA	few	TRBJ2-3	TGTGCCAGCAGCTCGATAACAGGGACCACAGATACGCAGTATTTT	CASSSITGTTDTQYF
TRBV2	TRBD1	once	TRBJ1-1	TGTGCCAGCAGTTCTACAGGGGGGGTGAACACTGAAGCTTTCTTT	CASSSTGGVNTEAFF
TRBV11-3	NA	many	TRBJ2-7	TGTGCCAGCAGCTTAGATCTTGACCTATACGAGCAGTACTTC	CASSLDLDLYEQYF
TRBV19	NA	once	TRBJ2-7	TGTGCCAGTAAGGAGGCAGGGGAATACGAGCAGCACTTC	CASKEAGEYEQHF
TRBV19	TRBD2	NA	TRBJ2-7	TGTGCCAGCAGCGGCCCCGGGACTAGGGGATCCTACGAGCAGTACTTC	CASSGPGTRGSYEQYF
TRBV2	NA	NA	TRBJ2-7	TGTGCCAGCACGCAATCGACAGTCGCGCAGTACTTC	CASTQSTVAQYF
TRBV10-3	TRBD1	NA	TRBJ1-6	TGTGCCATCAGTGAGTCGACAGGGGGCTCCTATAATTCACCCCTCCACTTT	CAISESTGGSYNSPLHF
TRBV20-1	NA	NA	TRBJ2-3	TGCAGTGCTATAGACAGGTCTAGCACAGATACGCAGTATTTT	CSAIDRSSTDTQYF
TRBV7-9	NA	NA	TRBJ2-7	TGTGCCAGCAGCTCCGGACTATACTACGAGCAGTACTTC	CASSSGLYYEQYF
TRBV12-3/TRBV12-4	NA	many	TRBJ2-5	TGTGCCAGCAGTTTTTATAGCTCAGAGACCCAGTACTTC	CASSFYSSETQYF
TRBV7-9	NA	NA	TRBJ2-7	TGTGCCAGCAGCCAAGCTGTACGGCCCCGAGGGGGGTACGAGCAGTACTTC	CASSQAVRPRGGYEQYF
TRBV10-1	NA	NA	TRBJ2-7	TGCGCCAGCGGTGAGTCCTGGGTGGACGAGCAGTACTTC	CASGESWVDEQYF
TRBV5-8	TRBD1	NA	TRBJ1-2	TGTGCCAGCAGCCTTACGTCGGGACAGCATTATGGCTACACCTTC	CASSLTSGQHYGYTF
TRBV3-1	TRBD1	NA	TRBJ2-1	TGTGCCAGCAGCCAAGATCCGGGACAGACCTACAATGAGCAGTTCTTC	CASSQDPGQTYNEQFF
TRBV20-1	TRBD1	NA	TRBJ1-5	TGCAGTGCTGGAACAGGGGGTTTTCAGCCCCAGCATTTT	CSAGTGGFQPQHF
TRBV24-1	NA	few	TRBJ1-1	TGTGCCACCAGCCACAGGGAGAGGGACACTGAAGCTTTCTTT	CATSHRERDTEAFF
TRBV12-3/TRBV12-4	NA	NA	TRBJ1-2	TGTGCCAGCAGTTTGGGTGGCTACACCTTC	CASSLGGYTF
TRBV6-5	NA	once	TRBJ2-2	TGTGCCAGCAGTTACGGGGAAGGGGCCGGGGAGCTGTTTTTT	CASSYGEGAGELFF
TRBV2	TRBD1	NA	TRBJ2-7	TGTGCCAGCGGGACAGGACCCATGAGGGGCTACGAGCAGTACTTC	CASGTGPMRGYEQYF
TRBV20-1	NA	once	TRBJ2-2	TGCAGTGCTAGCACTAGCGGGGAGCTGTTTTTT	CSASTSGELFF
TRBV7-8	NA	NA	TRBJ1-3	TGTGCCAGCAGCTTAGACCCGACTGGAAACACCATATATTTT	CASSLDPTGNTIYF
TRBV7-3	NA	NA	TRBJ1-4	TGTGCCAGCAGCCCTAGGGGGGGTCGGAACAATGAAAAACTGTTTTTT	CASSPRGGRNNEKLFF
TRBV9	TRBD1	NA	TRBJ2-5	TGTGCCAGCAGCGTACGTCAGGGGGCGAGAGAGACCCAGTACTTC	CASSVRQGARETQYF
TRBV3-1	NA	NA	TRBJ2-7	TGTGCCAGCAGCCAAGTCCAGGGAGGCCACGAGCAGTACTTC	CASSQVQGGHEQYF
TRBV7-2	NA	NA	TRBJ1-4	TGTGCCAGCAGCTTAGGTCCGGTAGGGGTTGGAGAAAAACTGTTTTTT	CASSLGPVGVGEKLFF
TRBV7-2	TRBD2	NA	TRBJ2-2	TGTGCCAGCAGCGATGGACTAGCGGGGGCCACCGGGGAGCTGTTTTTT	CASSDGLAGATGELFF
TRBV6-5	TRBD1	NA	TRBJ1-1	TGTGCCAGCAGTACCACAGGGGGCGCGTGGAAGACTGAAGCTTTCTTT	CASSTTGGAWKTEAFF
TRBV19	NA	NA	TRBJ1-2	TGTGCCAGTCGCAGGCTTGGGGACTATGGCTACACCTTC	CASRRLGDYGYTF
TRBV27	NA	few	TRBJ2-7	TGTGCCAGCAGTGGGTATCAGTCCTACGAGCAGTACTTC	CASSGYQSYEQYF
TRBV7-9	TRBD1	NA	TRBJ2-7	TGTGCCAGCAGCTGGACAGGGGACGAGCAGTACTTC	CASSWTGDEQYF
TRBV7-9	NA	NA	TRBJ1-1	TGTGCCAGCAGCCTCAGTCCGGCCCCGGGGGCTTTCTTT	CASSLSPAPGAFF
TRBV7-6	NA	many	TRBJ2-7	TGTGCCAGCAGCTTAAGAGGTGGCGGGGACCCCTACGAGCAGTACTTC	CASSLRGGGDPYEQYF